What follows are 17 T cell receptor beta chains derived from one specimen sequenced in a study of tumor-infiltrating lymphocytes in primary liver carcinoma. Researchers drew blood RNA from unsorted whole blood and extracted germline DNA as well. cDNA specific to TCR beta was made from 500 ng of total RNA, with a constant-region primer employed for priming. TCR beta libraries came from three nested multiplex PCR rounds using slightly modified ARM-PCR. TRBV1-TRBV30 forward primers paired with a C-beta reverse primer drove the first two PCR rounds, about 10 cycles each. TCRdb itself ran the multiplex PCR reads through MiXCR, one entry per CDR3 protein. The sample comprises roughly 330,000 distinct CDR3 sequences, less than 75% of which are singletons, and 6.5% rests with the top ten. Sequencing input: peripheral blood. Every receptor here comes from a man aged 35 to 55 with primary liver carcinoma and hepatitis B virus infection.

This clonotype was counted once. A much larger clone lies a single base off, so this may be a read error. This chain connects TRBV10-2 to TRBJ1-5, with D unresolved. The CDR3 runs 13 residues. Trimming left V 3 bases short and J 3 bases short, with 6 bases between. The germline V gene encodes CDR1 WSHSY and CDR2 SAAADI. CDR3 DNA: TGCGCCAGCAGTGAAGTACCCAATCAGCCCCAGCATTTT. This codes for CASSEVPNQPQHF.

This clonotype was picked up a small number of times. V is TRBV5-1 and J is TRBJ1-2, with D possibly TRBD1 on 6 matching bases. This CDR3 spans 14 amino acids. Trimming took off 5 bases at V and 5 bases at J, with 16 bases between the two ends. Germline CDR1 is SGHRS and CDR2 is YFSETQ. CDR3: CASRRGLMEYGYTF. The CDR3 DNA follows: TGCGCCAGCAGACGGGGGCTTATGGAGTATGGCTACACCTTC. Together with reference TRBV5-1 and TRBJ1-2, the CDR3 gives the full variable domain: KAGVTQTPRYLIKTRGQQVTLSCSPISGHRSVSWYQQTPGQGLQFLFEYFSETQRNKGNFPGRFSGRQFSNSRSEMNVSTLELGDSALYLCASRRGLMEYGYTFGSGTRLTVV.

Of note for this clonotype: The junction does not match germline at one end; this may be a read error. The chain carries TRBV6-5 and TRBJ2-5, with unresolved D. This CDR3 is 13 amino acids long. The germline gives CDR1 MNHEY, CDR2 SVGAGI. As DNA, the CDR3 is TGTGCCAGCAGTTACTTAGGGCTAGAGACCCAGCACTTC. Translated, it gives CASSYLGLETQHF.

This clonotype was recorded many times. The rearrangement uses TRBV10-3 and TRBJ2-2; tentative D call: TRBD1 (5 bases). Trimming shortened V by 6 bases and J by 0 bases, and 11 bases separated the two germline ends. CDR3 size: 15 residues. Germline loops: CDR1 ENHRY, CDR2 SYGVKD. DNA for the CDR3: TGTGCCATCAGAGGCACAGGCCCGAACACCGGGGAGCTGTTTTTT. It is translated as CAIRGTGPNTGELFF.

Comment on this clonotype: The CDR3 end shows no conserved phenylalanine or tryptophan, and so a read error is likely. The chain links TRBV4-3 to TRBJ2-1, with 7 bases identical to TRBD2. The CDR3 has 18 residues. The trim removed 0 bases at V and 4 bases at J, leaving 12 bases unmatched. Looked up from germline, CDR1 is LGHNA and CDR2 is YSLEER. The CDR3 DNA follows: TGCGCCAGCAGCCAAGAGAGTAAGTCAGCGGGACCATACAATGAGCAGTTCCTC. Its protein product is CASSQESKSAGPYNEQFL.

With regard to this clonotype: The junction and the germline gene differ at one end; a read error may be behind it. The gene calls are TRBV29-1 and TRBJ2-1; TRBD1 might be the D (6 bases). CDR3 size: 14 residues. Looked up from germline, CDR1 is SQVTM and CDR2 is ANQGSEA. In nucleotides, the CDR3 is TGCAGCCTCAGAGTGGGGGCCACATACAATGAGCAGTTTTTC. It specifies CSLRVGATYNEQFF.

This clonotype showed up just once. This rearrangement joins TRBV6-1 to TRBJ2-7, with TRBD2 identical over 8 bases. The CDR3 sequence is 16 residues long. The V segment lost 9 bases and the J segment 6 bases; nucleotides outside the gene matches: 19. Germline lookup yields CDR1 MNHNS and CDR2 SASEGT. CDR3 coding DNA: TGTGCCAGTTACTGCGGGGTAGAACTAGCGGACCGCGAGCAGTACTTC. It translates to CASYCGVELADREQYF.

On this clonotype itself: A read error may produce the germline difference seen at one junction end. The V call is TRBV4-1, the J call TRBJ2-1, with a weak D call TRBD2 (6 bases). CDR3 length: 17 residues. Germline CDR1 and CDR2: MGHRA and YSYEKL. Here the CDR3 reads CTSSQNVGLNNYNEQFF. The CDR3 coding sequence is TGCACCAGCAGCCAAAACGTAGGACTAAATAACTACAATGAGCAGTTCTTC.

The chain employs TRBV7-2 and TRBJ2-1; tentatively, D is TRBD2 (5 bases). This CDR3 region has 13 residues. CDR1 is SGHTA and CDR2 is FQGNSA in the germline V gene. The V end lost 6 bases, the J end lost 9 bases, and 15 bases lay between the germline ends. DNA of the CDR3: TGTGCCAGCAGACCCCTTTCTCGGGGTGAGCAGTTCTTC. Its protein product is CASRPLSRGEQFF.

The chain links TRBV24-1 to TRBJ2-1, with a weak D call TRBD2 (6 bases). The CDR3 runs to 14 residues. Trimming removed 3 bases from V and 11 bases from J, with 16 bases in between. CDR1 and CDR2 from the germline V gene are KGHDR and SFDVKD. The CDR3 region is CATSDTATGDKQFF. The CDR3 bases are TGTGCCACCAGTGATACGGCCACGGGAGATAAGCAGTTCTTC.

This chain links TRBV4-1 with TRBJ1-4; a possible D gene is TRBD1 (5 bases). There are 15 residues in the CDR3. Germline CDR1 and CDR2: MGHRA and YSYEKL. The V and J ends lost 4 bases and 5 bases respectively, with 14 bases between them. This chain's CDR3 is CASSRIQEANEKLFF. The DNA of the CDR3 is TGCGCCAGCAGCCGGATACAGGAGGCGAATGAAAAACTGTTTTTT.

This clonotype has at least ten counts. The chain uses TRBV14 and TRBJ2-2; no reliable D call. The CDR3 runs 13 residues. V lost 3 bases and J 9 bases, leaving 11 bases between the germline ends. In germline, CDR1 is SGHDN, CDR2 FVKESK. CDR3 bases: TGTGCCAGCAGCCATTTCGCGAACTGGGAGCTGTTTTTT. Translated: CASSHFANWELFF. Supplemented by reference TRBV14 and TRBJ2-2, the full variable domain reads EAGVTQFPSHSVIEKGQTVTLRCDPISGHDNLYWYRRVMGKEIKFLLHFVKESKQDESGMPNNRFLAERTGGTYSTLKVQPAELEDSGVYFCASSHFANWELFFGEGSRLTVL.

This clonotype has only a few counts. The genes are TRBV12-3 or TRBV12-4 and TRBJ1-5; 7 bases line up with TRBD1. CDR3 length: 14 amino acids. V shed 6 bases, J shed 4 bases, and the junction held 6 bases outside the gene matches. The CDR3 nucleotides are TGTGCCAGCAGCCACTGGGACAGAAATCAGCCCCAGCATTTT. Protein product: CASSHWDRNQPQHF.

This clonotype was detected many times. The chain joins TRBV7-8 to TRBJ1-1, with no clear D. The CDR3 loop spans 13 amino acids. The germline gives CDR1 SGHVS, CDR2 FQNEAQ. V was clipped by 4 bases and J by 1 base, with 7 bases between them. The DNA of the CDR3 is TGTGCCAGCAGCTCCGGACGGAACACTGAAGCTTTCTTT. Amino acids: CASSSGRNTEAFF. Based on the CDR3 plus reference TRBV7-8 and TRBJ1-1, the full variable domain is GAGVSQSPRYKVAKRGQDVALRCDPISGHVSLFWYQQALGQGPEFLTYFQNEAQLDKSGLPSDRFFAERPEGSVSTLKIQRTQQEDSAVYLCASSSGRNTEAFFGQGTRLTVV.

In regard to this clonotype: One end of the junction does not line up with germline, which may come from a read error. The chain employs TRBV11-2 and TRBJ1-6, with D tentatively TRBD1 (5 bases). CDR1 and CDR2 (germline): SGHAT, FQNNGV. The CDR3 has 12 residues. CDR3 region: CASSLEPGTLHF. The CDR3 DNA is TGTGCCAGCAGCTTAGAACCTGGGACCCTTCACTTT.

The chain is built from TRBV20-1 and TRBJ2-7; TRBD2 aligns across 14 bases. Germline V gene sequence: CDR1 DFQATT, CDR2 SNEGSKA (reference sequence). This CDR3 spans 15 amino acids. V lost 5 bases and J lost 1; bases outside the gene matches: 4. This chain's CDR3 is CSAFGLAGGSYEQYF. The CDR3 bases are TGCAGTGCTTTCGGACTAGCGGGAGGTTCCTACGAGCAGTACTTC.

On this clonotype itself: This may stem from a read error, because a much larger clone lies one nucleotide away. The V gene is TRBV6-5, the J gene TRBJ1-2; D gene uncertain. CDR1 and CDR2 (germline): MNHEY, SVGAGI. This CDR3 is built from 13 residues. As DNA, the CDR3 is TGTGCCAGCAGTTACTCCGACCGGTATGACTACACCTTC. Its protein is CASSYSDRYDYTF.